This T cell receptor (beta chain) stems from a study of cytomegalovirus exposure and HLA in healthy donors. Study conclusions and caveats: Accurate predictions that matched the HLA-A and HLA-B alleles of most subjects were reportedly made from TCR beta sequences. Later analysis demonstrated an association between a missense DCLRE1C variant and TCR beta V- and J-gene trimming.

As for this clone: The antigen is not known.

A multiplex PCR was run with 60 Vbeta primers and 13 Jbeta primers. The data were produced by immunoSEQ multiplex PCR, yet TCRdb's version contains in-frame clones alone and is incomplete. The sample holds 90,000 to 120,000 clones, around 73% seen once. Germline-derived CDR1 and CDR2 are SNHLY and FYNNEI. The ends lost 5 bases at V and 4 bases at J; junction bases unmatched: 8. This CDR3 has 15 amino acids. The sequence was obtained from a man aged 25 to 40 in good health and CMV-seronegative. The genes are TRBV2 and TRBJ1-1, with 9 positions matching TRBD1. Sequences were obtained from PBMCs. DNA of the CDR3: TGTGCCAGCAGTATTAAACAGGGGGCGACCACTGAAGCTTTCTTT. It encodes CASSIKQGATTEAFF.